The clone carrying this T cell receptor beta chain was observed a few times. Its specificity is not known. TCRdb itself ran the reads through MiXCR, one entry per CDR3 protein. The sample comprises hundreds of thousands of distinct CDR3 sequences, about 33% of which are singletons, and around 15% rests with the top ten. This sample was included in a study of T cell repertoires in cytomegalovirus infection. V was trimmed by 11 bases and J by 6 bases, leaving 18 bases between them. This CDR3 has 13 amino acids. This receptor was taken from a human donor in good health (CMV status not recorded). Some clones in this sample may be carry-over from other donors' samples. V usage is TRBV12-3 or TRBV12-4 and J usage is TRBJ2-3; a possible D gene is TRBD2 (7 bases). This specimen consisted of cultured CD8+ T cells from PBMCs, obtained from culture after CMV antigen stimulation. CDR3 loop: CASEGGAPDTQYF. CDR3 nucleotides: TGTGCCTCGGAAGGGGGGGCGCCGGATACGCAGTATTTT.